These T cell receptor beta chains were read from a single sample in a study of blood T cell repertoires in COVID-19. Assay used: immunoSEQ multiplex PCR; TCRdb lists only in-frame clones, some missing. The sample consists of hundreds of thousands of clones, over 75% of them appearing once. The sequenced material came from PBMCs or T cells enriched from blood (not recorded which). The receptors shown here come from a man aged 30 to 39 who had recovered from COVID-19. CDR3s include the opening cysteine and the closing phenylalanine or tryptophan. A D gene is named only where the DNA matches it firmly.

v_call	cdr3_length	j_call	d_call	cdr3_aa
TRBV6-5	13	TRBJ2-7	-	CASSSPGFYEQYF
TRBV12-3/TRBV12-4	13	TRBJ1-1	TRBD1	CASRGDRITEAFF
TRBV7-8	17	TRBJ1-5	TRBD1	CASSFSTTTGADQPQHF
TRBV10-3	14	TRBJ1-6	-	CAISESGPGSGLHF
TRBV5-4	15	TRBJ2-2	TRBD2	CASSLDGGEDGELFF
TRBV5-6	14	TRBJ2-7	-	CASSLGQGGYEQYF
TRBV27	14	TRBJ1-1	-	CASSLRGGVTEAFF
TRBV9	12	TRBJ2-7	-	CASSTTSYEQYF
TRBV6-1	13	TRBJ1-1	-	CASSEQRDTEAFF
TRBV6-5	11	TRBJ1-2	-	CASSRLYGYTF
TRBV7-8	13	TRBJ1-1	-	CASSLAAGTEAFF
TRBV6-5	15	TRBJ1-5	-	CASSTRGDSNQPQHF
TRBV4-2	15	TRBJ2-5	-	CASSQVGGGRETQYF
TRBV5-5	17	TRBJ2-3	TRBD1	CASSDRATFLGTDTQYF
TRBV6-1	16	TRBJ2-7	TRBD2	CASSDWLAGGPGEQYF
TRBV6-5	15	TRBJ1-2	TRBD1	CASRSRGKANYGYTF
TRBV19	11	TRBJ1-2	-	CATQVGTLYTF
TRBV29-1	16	TRBJ2-5	TRBD2	CSVEGLAGGQQETQYF
TRBV18	16	TRBJ2-5	-	CASSPPKQLTQETQYF
TRBV20-1	11	TRBJ1-1	-	CSANMNTEAFF
TRBV30	14	TRBJ1-2	-	CAWSRRQSPYGYTF
TRBV7-6	17	TRBJ2-1	-	CASSLVGTPSSYNEQFF
TRBV10-3	14	TRBJ2-6	-	CAISPGPGANVLTF
TRBV13	13	TRBJ1-1	-	CASSPQGSTEAFF
TRBV5-5	13	TRBJ2-7	-	CASSFGASYEQYF
TRBV15	14	TRBJ2-5	-	CATSRSGSQETQYF
TRBV5-4	14	TRBJ2-7	TRBD2	CASTRRGDNYEQYF
TRBV12-5	19	TRBJ2-1	-	CASGSPSERGNFVRNEQFF
TRBV24-1	15	TRBJ2-5	TRBD1	CATSDNRGSGETQYF
TRBV6-6	11	TRBJ2-1	-	CASSYGQEQFF
TRBV9	14	TRBJ1-1	-	CASSVAGVNTEAFF
TRBV30	14	TRBJ1-1	-	CAWRELGLRTEAFF
TRBV5-1	17	TRBJ2-7	TRBD1	CASSLAGPRQGTYEQYF
TRBV18	15	TRBJ2-1	-	CASSPQGQTNNEQFF
TRBV18	14	TRBJ1-1	-	CASSTRHMNTEAFF
TRBV5-1	16	TRBJ2-5	TRBD2	CASSLRRGTTQETQYF
TRBV19	12	TRBJ1-5	-	CASNYNDQPQHF
TRBV5-4	16	TRBJ2-1	-	CASSLAGIGSYNEQFF
TRBV5-1	14	TRBJ1-3	TRBD1	CASSETGAGNTIYF
TRBV14	14	TRBJ1-1	-	CASSRLGGNTEAFF
TRBV5-6	13	TRBJ2-5	-	CASSLGQQETQYF
TRBV25-1	14	TRBJ1-2	-	CATQSALANYGYTF
TRBV5-6	17	TRBJ1-3	-	CASSLTENPRGGNTIYF
TRBV7-7	15	TRBJ2-5	TRBD1	CASSFRQGVRETQYF
TRBV7-3	18	TRBJ1-3	-	CASSPWALPGSSGNTIYF
TRBV12-3/TRBV12-4	11	TRBJ1-1	-	CASNRGTEAFF
TRBV4-2	15	TRBJ1-2	-	CASSQERGKDYGYTF
TRBV7-3	16	TRBJ1-5	TRBD1	CARNRYNRGLDQPQHF
TRBV15	17	TRBJ2-1	TRBD2	CATSSRVSGEGYNEQFF
TRBV30	13	TRBJ1-2	-	CAWSPPAQYGYTF
TRBV9	13	TRBJ2-1	-	CASSYSGLNEQFF
TRBV18	15	TRBJ1-1	TRBD1	CASSRGNRGPTEAFF
TRBV7-3	13	TRBJ2-5	-	CASSGGARETQYF
TRBV4-1	16	TRBJ2-3	TRBD2	CASSQGPGGHTDTQYF
TRBV5-6	15	TRBJ2-5	-	CASSLLISIQETQYF
TRBV2	11	TRBJ1-1	-	CATSLNTEAFF
TRBV29-1	13	TRBJ2-7	TRBD1	CSVASGGFYEQYF
TRBV15	13	TRBJ1-1	TRBD1	CATSRDLQGGAFF
TRBV9	14	TRBJ1-6	-	CASSSRVDDSPLHF
TRBV7-9	11	TRBJ1-1	-	CATSSNTEAFF